This TCR beta chain was retrieved from a study of T cell responses to AZD1222 COVID-19 vaccine. General study findings and limits: White British ancestry dominated among donors, who included more females, and clonal diversity was possibly underestimated.

J gave up 3 bases and V 3 bases, and 6 bases lay outside the gene matches. CDR1 and CDR2 from the germline V gene are SGHVS and FQNEAQ. This CDR3 is built from 15 residues. Assay: immunoSEQ multiplex PCR; the TCRdb copy retains only in-frame clones and omits some. Of around 86,000 clones listed, 90% are singletons. This clone was picked up a small number of times. The target antigen is unknown. The source of this sequence is an adult in good health. The chain combines TRBV7-8 with TRBJ2-7; the match to TRBD1 covers 9 bases. The sequencing used peripheral blood, collected on day 0 of AZD1222 vaccination. CDR3 amino acids: CASSFGQGFLYEQYF. CDR3 DNA: TGTGCCAGCAGCTTTGGACAGGGGTTCCTCTACGAGCAGTACTTC.